A single sample is the source of the 24 T cell receptor beta chains below, sequenced in a study of identical twins. In TCRdb, the 5' RACE reads were re-called with MiXCR into one record per CDR3 protein. The top ten clones hold 0.4% to 0.55% of a sample with just over 450,000 distinct CDR3 sequences, about 14% of them seen once. Separately, the same data were catalogued under a study of yellow fever vaccine responses in identical twins.

Sequences were obtained from CD4+ T cells sorted from blood. The source is a young woman in good health.

This clonotype has only a few counts. This chain links TRBV29-1 with TRBJ1-5; TRBD1 matches 8 bases. After removal of 6 bases from V and 7 bases from J, the junction contained 8 bases not matched to a gene. The CDR3 sequence is 13 residues long. The germline V gene encodes CDR1 SQVTM and CDR2 ANQGSEA. The chain's CDR3 is CSVVPDRDQPQHF. The DNA for the CDR3 is TGCAGCGTGGTTCCGGACAGGGACCAGCCCCAGCATTTT.

This clonotype was found a few times. The chain couples TRBV7-9 to TRBJ2-3; 7 nucleotides agree with TRBD2. Germline CDR1 SEHNR, CDR2 FQNEAQ (reference sequence). This CDR3 spans 13 amino acids. J gave up 4 bases and V 5 bases, and 3 bases lay outside the gene matches. CDR3 in DNA: TGTGCCAGCAGCACGGGAGGTGCAGATACGCAGTATTTT. Encoded protein: CASSTGGADTQYF.

The chain has TRBV6-2 or TRBV6-3 and TRBJ2-1; D is unresolved. The CDR3 is 14 residues long. V was trimmed by 7 bases and J by 5 bases, leaving 15 bases between them. Germline lookup yields CDR1 MNHEY and CDR2 SVGEGT. The CDR3 spells CASKFPRHHNEQFF. The CDR3 bases are TGTGCCAGCAAGTTCCCTAGACACCACAATGAGCAGTTCTTC.

This clonotype was picked up a small number of times. V gene TRBV20-1 combines with J gene TRBJ2-7, with D unresolved. CDR1 and CDR2 (germline): DFQATT, SNEGSKA (reference sequence). CDR3 length: 15 amino acids. V was cut by 0 bases and J by 6 bases, with 18 bases left in between. The CDR3 loop is CSARETATPLIEQYF. CDR3 bases: TGCAGTGCTAGAGAGACCGCGACGCCCCTAATCGAGCAGTACTTC.

The rearrangement uses TRBV4-2 and TRBJ2-3; 10 bases align to TRBD2. Trimming removed 0 bases from V and 1 base from J; junction bases left unmatched: 4. CDR3 length: 17 residues. Germline CDR1 and CDR2: LGHNA and YNFKEQ. The CDR3 DNA follows: TGTGCCAGCAGCCAAGAGCCTAGCGGGAGTGGCACAGATACGCAGTATTTT. This gives the protein CASSQEPSGSGTDTQYF.

CDR3 DNA: TGTGCCAGCAGCTACGGACAGGGCCCGACTAGCGGGCCTAGCGAGCAGTACTTC. Its protein is CASSYGQGPTSGPSEQYF. J is TRBJ2-7 and V is TRBV7-6; TRBD2 agrees at 10 bases. The CDR3 contains 18 residues. From germline, CDR1 is SGHVS and CDR2 FNYEAQ. J lost 6 bases, V lost 4 bases, and 18 bases had no gene match.

The chain recombines TRBV7-8 with TRBJ2-4, with 8 bases matching TRBD1. The CDR3 is 13 amino acids. The J segment lost 13 bases and the V segment lost 0 bases, leaving 5 bases of the junction unmatched. The germline CDR1 and CDR2 sequences are SGHVS and FQNEAQ. The CDR3: CASSLAWDRSQYF. For the CDR3, the DNA is TGTGCCAGCAGCTTAGCGTGGGACAGGTCCCAGTACTTC.

This clonotype was observed a handful of times. The rearrangement links TRBV5-1 to TRBJ2-7; no reliable D call. The CDR3 spans 13 residues. Germline V gene data show CDR1 as SGHRS and CDR2 as YFSETQ. With 0 bases removed from V and 3 bases from J, the gap between germline ends came to 7 bases. The CDR3 reads CASSLVVDYEQYF. In DNA form, the CDR3 reads TGCGCCAGCAGCTTGGTAGTAGACTACGAGCAGTACTTC.

The sample holds a few counts of this clonotype. The J gene is TRBJ2-7, the V gene TRBV28, with D perhaps matching TRBD1 (6 bases). The CDR3 covers 14 residues. V lost 6 bases, J lost 5 bases, and 17 bases lay in between. CDR1 and CDR2 (germline): MDHEN, SYDVKM. CDR3 bases: TGTGCCAGCAGCGTCCGGGACATTTACCACGAGCAGTACTTC. Translation gives CASSVRDIYHEQYF.

The V and J genes are TRBV20-1 and TRBJ2-7; 7 positions match TRBD2. CDR3 size: 16 residues. Looked up from germline, CDR1 is DFQATT and CDR2 is SNEGSKA (reference sequence). J was trimmed by 0 bases and V by 1 base; bases with no gene match: 9. The CDR3 protein is CSARVGLSISSYEQYF. As DNA, the CDR3 is TGCAGTGCTAGAGTGGGACTATCGATCAGCTCCTACGAGCAGTACTTC.

The chain recombines TRBV6-1 with TRBJ1-6; TRBD1 might be the D (5 bases). Germline CDR1 MNHNS, CDR2 SASEGT. V dropped 7 bases and J dropped 7 bases, with 17 bases sitting between them. The CDR3 spans 15 residues. The CDR3 bases are TGTGCCAGCACCAACATGGAGGGGAGGAATTCACCCCTCCACTTT. Translating gives CASTNMEGRNSPLHF.

There are a few counts of this clonotype. The chain combines TRBV20-1 with TRBJ2-3; 12 bases agree with TRBD2. Germline-derived CDR1 and CDR2 are DFQATT and SNEGSKA (reference sequence). Losses at the gene ends were 5 bases for V and 10 bases for J; bases not matched to a gene: 10. This CDR3 spans 14 amino acids. The CDR3 spells CSALAGGPPRAQYF. CDR3 sequence (DNA): TGCAGTGCTCTAGCGGGAGGGCCGCCTCGGGCGCAGTATTTT.

This clonotype appeared many times. The rearrangement links TRBV5-6 to TRBJ2-2, with 11 positions matching TRBD1. The CDR3 loop spans 16 amino acids. V dropped 2 bases and J dropped 4; count of bases not matched to a gene: 4. Germline V gene data show CDR1 as SGHDT and CDR2 as YYEEEE. The CDR3 DNA reads TGTGCCAGCAGCTTTACCGGGACAGGGGGCACCGGGGAGCTGTTTTTT. Translated: CASSFTGTGGTGELFF.

The rearrangement joins TRBV28 to TRBJ2-7, with TRBD2 matching over 11 bases. The germline V gene encodes CDR1 MDHEN and CDR2 SYDVKM. Losses at the gene ends were 6 bases for V and 2 bases for J; bases not matched to a gene: 9. This CDR3 is built from 16 residues. The CDR3, as DNA: TGTGCCAGCAGGAAGACGGGGACTAGCGGTACCTACGAGCAGTACTTC. Protein sequence: CASRKTGTSGTYEQYF. The whole variable domain, filled in from reference TRBV28 and TRBJ2-7, reads DVKVTQSSRYLVKRTGEKVFLECVQDMDHENMFWYRQDPGLGLRLIYFSYDVKMKEKGDIPEGYSVSREKKERFSLILESASTNQTSMYLCASRKTGTSGTYEQYFGPGTRLTVT.

V is TRBV7-8 and J is TRBJ2-3, with 8 positions matching TRBD2. From germline, CDR1 is SGHVS and CDR2 FQNEAQ. J lost 5 bases, V lost 5 bases, and 12 bases had no gene match. The CDR3 sequence is 16 residues long. The chain's CDR3 is CASSPEPGLVGDTQYF. The CDR3 DNA follows: TGTGCCAGCAGCCCGGAGCCGGGACTAGTCGGAGATACGCAGTATTTT.

This clonotype came up a few times. V usage is TRBV11-2 and J usage is TRBJ2-3, with D hard to call. The CDR3 has 15 amino acids. The ends were cut back, 2 bases at V and 2 bases at J, with 11 bases in the middle. Germline assignment: CDR1 SGHAT and CDR2 FQNNGV. Here the CDR3 DNA reads TGTGCCAGCAGCTTAAGTGGCACAAACACAGATACGCAGTATTTT. Protein product: CASSLSGTNTDTQYF. Variable domain in full (rest from reference TRBV11-2 and TRBJ2-3): EAGVAQSPRYKIIEKRQSVAFWCNPISGHATLYWYQQILGQGPKLLIQFQNNGVVDDSQLPKDRFSAERLKGVDSTLKIQPAKLEDSAVYLCASSLSGTNTDTQYFGPGTRLTVL.

The CDR3 bases are TGTGCCAGCAGCTTAGCCGGGAGTCGTCCGGAGCAGTTCTTC. It codes for CASSLAGSRPEQFF. The V call is TRBV7-9, the J call TRBJ2-1, with D possibly matching TRBD2 (6 bases). V lost 0 bases and J 10 bases, leaving 13 bases between the germline ends. The V gene's germline CDR1 is SEHNR and CDR2 FQNEAQ (reference sequence). CDR3 size: 14 residues.

The chain is built from TRBV4-3 and TRBJ2-7; D is tentatively TRBD1 or TRBD2 (5 bases each). V was shortened by 0 bases and J by 5 bases, with 11 bases between the two germline ends. The germline V gene has CDR1 LGHNA and CDR2 YSLEER. The CDR3 length is 14 residues. CDR3 region: CASSQDVGDHEQYF. CDR3 coding DNA: TGCGCCAGCAGCCAAGACGTAGGGGACCACGAGCAGTACTTC.

This clonotype was counted between two and nine times. CDR3 nucleotides: TGCGCCAGCTTCCAAGCGGGGGGTCCCACAGATACGCAGTATTTT. Protein: CASFQAGGPTDTQYF. The rearrangement uses TRBV5-1 and TRBJ2-3, with TRBD2 matching 9 bases. The CDR3 is made up of 15 amino acids. Trimming at V came to 7 bases and at J to 2 bases, leaving 8 bases not matched to a gene. Per the germline V gene, CDR1 is SGHRS and CDR2 is YFSETQ.

This clonotype has a handful of counts. CDR3 sequence: CTISLGPQGGGATDTQYF. The CDR3 DNA reads TGTACCATCAGTTTAGGCCCCCAAGGGGGAGGCGCCACAGATACGCAGTATTTT. The rearrangement links TRBV13 to TRBJ2-3, with D perhaps given as TRBD1 or TRBD2 (6 bases each). CDR3 size: 18 residues. The germline gives CDR1 PRHDT, CDR2 FYEKMQ (reference sequence).

This clonotype was found a few times. The chain recombines TRBV20-1 with TRBJ2-5, with D unclear. Germline-derived CDR1 and CDR2 are DFQATT and SNEGSKA (reference sequence). Trimming shortened V by 4 bases and J by 1 base, and 10 bases separated the two germline ends. This CDR3 region has 13 residues. The CDR3: CSANLQTQETQYF. For the CDR3, the DNA is TGCAGTGCTAATCTCCAGACCCAAGAGACCCAGTACTTC.

The genes are TRBV20-1 and TRBJ2-7; TRBD2 matches at 8 bases. CDR1 is DFQATT and CDR2 is SNEGSKA in the germline V gene (reference sequence). This CDR3 is 17 amino acids long. J gave up 2 bases and V 6 bases, and 18 bases lay outside the gene matches. The CDR3 DNA sequence: TGCAGTGCCGAAACGGCTAGCGGGCGCAGTGGGGCCTACGAGCAGTACTTC. Protein sequence: CSAETASGRSGAYEQYF.

This rearrangement joins TRBV29-1 to TRBJ2-3; no clear D gene. The CDR3 extends over 12 amino acids. V was shortened by 0 bases and J by 5 bases, with 6 bases between the two germline ends. Germline V CDR1 and CDR2: SQVTM, ANQGSEA. The CDR3, as DNA: TGCAGCGTTGAAGAGGGGATAGATACGCAGTATTTT. This sequence encodes CSVEEGIDTQYF.

The chain couples TRBV30 to TRBJ1-1; weak D call: TRBD1 (5 bases). The length of the CDR3 is 14 residues. The V and J ends lost 3 bases and 3 bases respectively, with 14 bases between them. The germline CDR1 and CDR2 sequences are GTSNPN and SVGIG (reference sequence). The CDR3 region is CAWSRGGKYTEAFF. Written as DNA, the CDR3 is TGTGCCTGGAGCCGGGGGGGAAAGTACACTGAAGCTTTCTTT.